Sequencing of this TCR beta chain was carried out in a study of PD-1 blockade in classical Hodgkin lymphoma. Study summary: Intravenous nivolumab at 3 mg/kg was given to patients every 2 weeks. Study-level results: The authors excluded patients who started nivolumab under 1 year after ASCT.

Relapse was seen in all patients after autologous stem cell transplantation, and brentuximab vedotin exposure was variable. Generated by immunoSEQ multiplex PCR, the TCRdb table keeps only in-frame clones and is missing some. The sample consists of fewer than 110,000 clones, around nine tenths of them appearing once. Germline CDR1 reads SGHDT; CDR2 reads YYEEEE. There are 15 residues in the CDR3. V was clipped by 4 bases and J by 4 bases, with 18 bases between them. In the case of this clone: Its specificity is unknown.

The input for sequencing was peripheral blood mononuclear cells (PBMCs), taken before the second cycle of nivolumab. The chain joins TRBV5-6 to TRBJ2-7, with D maybe TRBD1 (5 bases). The TCR originated in a human donor with classical Hodgkin lymphoma. The CDR3 here is CASSSWAAGNYEQYF. In DNA form, the CDR3 reads TGTGCCAGCAGCAGCTGGGCTGCAGGGAATTACGAGCAGTACTTC.